A selection of T cell receptor beta chains follows, all from one sample in a study of blood T cell repertoires in COVID-19. The protocol was immunoSEQ multiplex PCR, while the TCRdb copy is restricted to in-frame clones and leaves out a portion. The data contain roughly 160,000 clones, approximately 86% of them singletons. Sequencing was performed on peripheral blood. The receptors come from an older woman who had recovered from COVID-19. Both conserved end residues are part of each CDR3. Each record gives: V gene, J gene, CDR3 protein.

V: TRBV4-2; J: TRBJ2-3; CDR3: CASSQGGTGGITDTQYF
V: TRBV4-2; J: TRBJ2-2; CDR3: CASSQVVQITGELFF
V: TRBV5-1; J: TRBJ2-1; CDR3: CASSSRGTRHRNEQFF
V: TRBV6-5; J: TRBJ2-3; CDR3: CASKRGGSTDTQYF
V: TRBV10-3; J: TRBJ2-1; CDR3: CAISEGQYNEQFF
V: TRBV28; J: TRBJ2-7; CDR3: CASSLGTGSSYEQYF
V: TRBV19; J: TRBJ1-1; CDR3: CASSPRQDLNTEAFF
V: TRBV24-1; J: TRBJ2-5; CDR3: CATSDLGTGGPETQYF
V: TRBV27; J: TRBJ1-1; CDR3: CASRQFQNTEAFF
V: TRBV2; J: TRBJ1-4; CDR3: CASRGGGGNEKLFF
V: TRBV2; J: TRBJ2-1; CDR3: CASTLVAGGLEQFF
V: TRBV27; J: TRBJ2-7; CDR3: CASSPWGRAYEQYF
V: TRBV6-5; J: TRBJ1-2; CDR3: CASSYRGGLIYGYTF
V: TRBV29-1; J: TRBJ1-2; CDR3: CSVLWRLYGYTF
V: TRBV9; J: TRBJ2-1; CDR3: CASSRGEGLAGNEQFF
V: TRBV3-1/TRBV3-2; J: TRBJ2-3; CDR3: CASSDKNPGGPDTQYF
V: TRBV2; J: TRBJ1-2; CDR3: CASSEVASGGDGYTF
V: TRBV5-1; J: TRBJ1-2; CDR3: CASTKGQNYGYTF
V: TRBV10-3; J: TRBJ2-1; CDR3: CAISAPGGAGNEQFF
V: TRBV6-2/TRBV6-3; J: TRBJ2-5; CDR3: CASSYFGLAETQYF
V: TRBV3-1/TRBV3-2; J: TRBJ2-7; CDR3: CASSRGTYEQYF
V: TRBV19; J: TRBJ1-2; CDR3: CASSHHPGQGESGYTF
V: TRBV24-1; J: TRBJ1-2; CDR3: CATFKNRALTKDGYTF
V: TRBV27; J: TRBJ2-5; CDR3: CASTLGGAAGETQYF
V: TRBV5-1; J: TRBJ1-1; CDR3: CASRTSPGYWTEAFF
V: TRBV19; J: TRBJ1-5; CDR3: CASTTFGNQPQHF
V: TRBV3-1/TRBV3-2; J: TRBJ1-1; CDR3: CASSQDSRRAFF